The 8 T cell receptor beta chains below come from one sample, sequenced in a study of neurological immune-mediated disorders. TCRdb re-analysed the 5' RACE reads in MiXCR, keeping a single row per CDR3 protein. The sample yields 25,000 to 35,000 distinct CDR3 sequences, roughly 15% seen once. Material: PBMCs. The receptors were sampled from a man in his 70s in good health.

This clonotype was counted many times. This chain connects TRBV4-2 to TRBJ2-5, with 7 bases that match TRBD2. This CDR3 comprises 14 residues. V was pared by 0 bases and J by 6 bases, with 4 bases of the junction left unmatched. Germline-derived CDR1 and CDR2 are LGHNA and YNFKEQ. In nucleotides, the CDR3 is TGTGCCAGCAGCCAAGATCTGGGAGGGAAGACCCAGTACTTC. Amino acids: CASSQDLGGKTQYF.

This clonotype was picked up many times. The chain carries TRBV10-3 and TRBJ2-1; 11 nucleotides agree with TRBD1. Germline V gives CDR1 ENHRY, CDR2 SYGVKD. J was trimmed by 5 bases and V by 7 bases; bases with no gene match: 4. CDR3 length: 14 amino acids. CDR3 loop: CAIMPGQGDNEQFF. CDR3 bases: TGTGCCATCATGCCGGGACAGGGGGACAATGAGCAGTTCTTC.

This clonotype has at least ten counts. The DNA for the CDR3 is TGCAGTGCTAGAGATCACGGGACAAGAGCTTTCTTT. Its protein is CSARDHGTRAFF. V gene TRBV20-1 combines with J gene TRBJ1-1; TRBD1 might be the D (6 bases). This CDR3 is built from 12 residues. V was cut by 0 bases and J by 10 bases, with 12 bases left in between. CDR1 DFQATT and CDR2 SNEGSKA come from the germline V gene (reference sequence).

This clonotype was detected a few times. The rearrangement links TRBV6-2 or TRBV6-3 to TRBJ2-2; tentatively, D is TRBD2 (6 bases). The CDR3 contains 14 residues. The germline V gene has CDR1 MNHEY and CDR2 SVGEGT. V lost 11 bases to trimming and J lost 6 bases, with 19 bases between them. CDR3 bases: TGTGCCTCCGCCGGGAGACCTGGGGCCGGGGAGCTGTTTTTT. It translates to CASAGRPGAGELFF.

There are many counts of this clonotype. This chain connects TRBV20-1 to TRBJ2-3, with D uncertain. Germline CDR1 DFQATT, CDR2 SNEGSKA (reference sequence). The CDR3 consists of 14 residues. Trimming stripped 7 bases from V and 2 bases from J, with 16 bases between. The CDR3 protein is CSVLLPGFTDTQYF. The CDR3 DNA follows: TGCAGTGTCCTCCTGCCAGGTTTCACAGATACGCAGTATTTT.

This clonotype was detected ten times or more. The chain combines TRBV27 with TRBJ2-7, with D unresolved. Trimming removed 5 bases at V and 1 base at J, with 18 bases between. Per the germline V gene, CDR1 is MNHEY and CDR2 is SMNVEV (reference sequence). The CDR3 is 16 amino acids. The CDR3 here is CASSPHLRFESYEQYF. In nucleotides, the CDR3 is TGTGCCAGCAGTCCACATCTACGTTTTGAATCCTACGAGCAGTACTTC.

At least ten counts were recorded for this clonotype. The genes are TRBV20-1 and TRBJ2-2, with D uncertain. The CDR3 contains 17 residues. CDR1 and CDR2 from the germline V gene are DFQATT and SNEGSKA (reference sequence). With 0 bases removed from V and 2 bases from J, the gap between germline ends came to 16 bases. CDR3 sequence (DNA): TGCAGTGCTAGAGATGCCAGCTGGGCGGACAACACCGGGGAGCTGTTTTTT. This encodes CSARDASWADNTGELFF.

At least ten counts were recorded for this clonotype. J is TRBJ2-7 and V is TRBV10-2; either TRBD1 or TRBD2 may fit D (7 bases each). V was shortened by 3 bases and J by 1 base, with 16 bases between the two germline ends. This CDR3 contains 16 residues. CDR1 WSHSY and CDR2 SAAADI come from the germline V gene. Here the CDR3 DNA reads TGCGCCAGCAGTGACAGGGGGGGACGTGGGTCCTACGAGCAGTACTTC. As protein: CASSDRGGRGSYEQYF.